A single sample gave rise to the 21 T cell receptor beta chains below, sequenced in a study of cytomegalovirus exposure and HLA in healthy donors. The PCR used 60 Vbeta and 13 Jbeta primers. Assay: immunoSEQ multiplex PCR; the TCRdb copy retains only in-frame clones and omits some. The table lists 75,000 to 90,000 clones, less than 80% of them singletons, with about an eighth in the top ten. Sequencing was performed on PBMCs. The receptor source for this set is a human donor in good health.

This chain connects TRBV19 to TRBJ2-3, with D possibly being TRBD1 (9 bases). The CDR3 contains 20 residues. Trimming shortened V by 0 bases and J by 2 bases, and 24 bases separated the two germline ends. Germline V CDR1 and CDR2: LNHDA, SQIVND (reference sequence). This CDR3 reads CASSIDRGGQGNVDTDTQYF. In DNA form, the CDR3 reads TGTGCCAGTAGTATAGATCGGGGGGGACAGGGAAATGTCGACACAGATACGCAGTATTTT.

The chain is built from TRBV6-5 and TRBJ2-3; 7 nucleotides match TRBD1. Germline V CDR1 and CDR2: MNHEY, SVGAGI. The CDR3 totals 15 residues. V shed 6 bases and J 1 base; nucleotides not matched to a gene: 7. CDR3 DNA: TGTGCCAGCAGCCCCGGGACAGCAGGCACAGATACGCAGTATTTT. Its protein product is CASSPGTAGTDTQYF.

This clone came up a few times. The V and J genes are TRBV11-2 and TRBJ2-3, with 9 bases identical to TRBD2. CDR3 length equals 15 residues. Unmatched junction bases numbered 4, after V lost 3 bases and J lost 3 bases. Looked up from germline, CDR1 is SGHAT and CDR2 is FQNNGV. The CDR3 loop is CASSFSLAGTDTQYF. CDR3 sequence (DNA): TGTGCCAGCAGCTTCTCCCTAGCGGGGACAGATACGCAGTATTTT.

About this clone itself: Other nucleotide sequences from this sample produce the same CDR3. The V call is TRBV19, the J call TRBJ1-5, with a tentative D call TRBD1 (6 bases). CDR1 is LNHDA and CDR2 is SQIVND in the germline V gene (reference sequence). CDR3 length: 13 amino acids. Trimming left V 6 bases short and J 2 bases short, with 8 bases between. The CDR3 here is CASSPGGNQPQHF. The CDR3 DNA follows: TGTGCCAGTAGCCCAGGGGGCAATCAGCCCCAGCATTTT.

This clone has just a few counts. This rearrangement joins TRBV5-1 to TRBJ1-4; D ambiguous. This CDR3 has 16 residues. The germline V gene has CDR1 SGHRS and CDR2 YFSETQ. The V end lost 1 base, the J end lost 3 bases, and 13 bases lay between the germline ends. Written as DNA, the CDR3 is TGCGCCAGCAGCTTGTTCGGGATGGGAGCTAATGAAAAACTGTTTTTT. This gives the protein CASSLFGMGANEKLFF.

The chain is built from TRBV6-5 and TRBJ2-3; TRBD2 matches 7 bases. Unmatched junction bases numbered 8, after V lost 6 bases and J lost 5 bases. The CDR3 extends over 14 amino acids. Germline V gives CDR1 MNHEY, CDR2 SVGAGI. CDR3 bases: TGTGCCAGCAGCCCCGGGACTACCCGAGATACGCAGTATTTT. It encodes CASSPGTTRDTQYF.

There are many counts of this clone. The J gene is TRBJ2-7, the V gene TRBV7-2; TRBD2 matches 7 bases. Germline V lookup: CDR1 SGHTA, CDR2 FQGNSA. This CDR3 has 15 amino acids. V shed 4 bases and J 3 bases; nucleotides not matched to a gene: 9. CDR3 sequence (DNA): TGTGCCAGCAGCTGGGGGTTTGGGGAGGGCTACGAGCAGTACTTC. This sequence encodes CASSWGFGEGYEQYF.

For the CDR3, the DNA is TGTGCCAGCAGCCTTACGACAGGGTGGACTGAAGCTTTCTTT. It yields the protein CASSLTTGWTEAFF. The rearrangement uses TRBV7-8 and TRBJ1-1; 7 nucleotides line up with TRBD1. This CDR3 is 14 amino acids long. With V trimmed by 5 bases and J by 5 bases, 8 bases remained unmatched. The germline CDR1 and CDR2 sequences are SGHVS and FQNEAQ.

The chain couples TRBV5-5 to TRBJ1-1; 9 bases map to TRBD1. CDR1 and CDR2 (germline): SGHKS, YYEKEE (reference sequence). V lost 0 bases, J lost 10 bases, and 4 bases stayed unmatched. The length of the CDR3 is 13 residues. The CDR3 bases are TGTGCCAGCAGCTTGGCGACAGGGGGGAGAGCTTTCTTT. Protein: CASSLATGGRAFF.

This rearrangement joins TRBV2 to TRBJ2-3; 9 bases are a match to TRBD2. Germline V gene lookup returns CDR1 SNHLY and CDR2 FYNNEI. The ends lost 3 bases at V and 5 bases at J; junction bases unmatched: 15. The CDR3 totals 18 residues. The CDR3 DNA reads TGTGCCAGCAGTGATGGGCGGCGCGGGGGGGCAGCTGGAGATACGCAGTATTTT. Amino acid sequence: CASSDGRRGGAAGDTQYF.

V gene TRBV21-1 combines with J gene TRBJ1-4; the D segment call TRBD1 is taken from the table without a DNA check. TRBV21-1 constitutes a pseudogene. The CDR3 is 16 amino acids. CDR3 nucleotides: TGTGCCAGCAGCAAAAAACGGTTAGGACAATATGAAAAACTGTTTTTT. It codes for CASSKKRLGQYEKLFF.

The CDR3 region has the DNA TGTGCCAGCAGCGCCAAAACAGGGTCCTCTGGAAACACCATATATTTT. It codes for CASSAKTGSSGNTIYF. The rearrangement joins TRBV9 to TRBJ1-3; tentative D call: TRBD1 (6 bases). Between the trimmed V and J ends, which lost 3 bases and 0 bases, there was a span of 13 bases. The CDR3 runs 16 residues. The germline gives CDR1 SGDLS, CDR2 YYNGEE. The variable domain in full, completed from reference TRBV9 and TRBJ1-3, reads DSGVTQTPKHLITATGQRVTLRCSPRSGDLSVYWYQQSLDQGLQFLIQYYNGEERAKGNILERFSAQQFPDLHSELNLSSLELGDSALYFCASSAKTGSSGNTIYFGEGSWLTVV.

The chain joins TRBV15 to TRBJ2-5, with TRBD1 matching 8 bases. The germline V gene encodes CDR1 LNHNV and CDR2 YYDKDF (reference sequence). The CDR3 length is 18 residues. The J segment lost 5 bases and the V segment lost 0 bases, leaving 14 bases of the junction unmatched. The CDR3 sequence is CATSRDYGAAGGVETQYF. Written as DNA, the CDR3 is TGTGCCACCAGCAGAGATTACGGGGCGGCAGGGGGCGTCGAGACCCAGTACTTC.

The chain employs TRBV27 and TRBJ2-3; 7 bases agree with TRBD2. Germline CDR1 and CDR2: MNHEY and SMNVEV (reference sequence). This CDR3 has 17 amino acids. J lost 0 bases, V lost 4 bases, and 10 bases had no gene match. The CDR3 bases are TGTGCCAGCAGTTCCCTTGGAGCTAGCGGTAGCACAGATACGCAGTATTTT. Translated, it gives CASSSLGASGSTDTQYF.

This chain joins TRBV9 and TRBJ1-1; TRBD1 aligns across 12 bases. V was clipped by 3 bases and J by 4 bases; unmatched bases: 4. The CDR3 runs to 15 residues. Germline V gene sequence: CDR1 SGDLS, CDR2 YYNGEE. CDR3 sequence (DNA): TGTGCCAGCAGCGCCGGGGGACAGGGGGCCACTGAAGCTTTCTTT. As protein: CASSAGGQGATEAFF.

This chain connects TRBV9 to TRBJ2-5, with a weak D call TRBD1 (6 bases). Germline values: CDR1 SGDLS, CDR2 YYNGEE. V gave up 0 bases and J gave up 2 bases, with 11 bases separating them. The CDR3 sequence is 15 residues long. The CDR3 DNA sequence: TGTGCCAGCAGCGTAGGTCACAGGGATCAAGAGACCCAGTACTTC. Translated, it gives CASSVGHRDQETQYF.

This chain connects TRBV5-8 to TRBJ1-4; 7 bases align to TRBD1. Looked up from germline, CDR1 is SGHTS and CDR2 is YDEGEE. The CDR3 spans 15 residues. The V gene end was trimmed by 4 bases and the J gene end by 7 bases; junction bases not matched to a gene: 10. The CDR3 spells CASSIHTGAREKLFF. CDR3 coding DNA: TGTGCCAGCAGCATACACACAGGGGCTCGTGAAAAACTGTTTTTT.

J is TRBJ2-3 and V is TRBV6-5, with TRBD1 as a possible D gene (5 bases). V was cut by 0 bases and J by 2 bases, with 12 bases left in between. Looked up from germline, CDR1 is MNHEY and CDR2 is SVGAGI. The CDR3 loop spans 16 amino acids. The CDR3 reads CASSYSSGSNTDTQYF. The CDR3 DNA follows: TGTGCCAGCAGTTACTCTTCAGGGTCGAACACAGATACGCAGTATTTT.

The rearrangement uses TRBV5-1 and TRBJ2-5; TRBD1 matches 9 bases. The end of the DNA fits TRBJ2-7 better, so the J call may be wrong. The CDR3 extends over 14 amino acids. The germline V gene has CDR1 SGHRS and CDR2 YFSETQ. This CDR3 is CASSLATGGYEQYF. Written as DNA, the CDR3 is TGCGCCAGCAGCTTGGCGACAGGGGGCTACGAGCAGTACTTC.

The V call is TRBV4-1, the J call TRBJ2-7, with 12 bases lining up with TRBD2. The CDR3 spans 15 residues. Germline assignment: CDR1 MGHRA and CDR2 YSYEKL. The V and J ends lost 3 bases and 6 bases, in that order; junction bases with no gene match: 6. The CDR3 sequence: CASSHALAGGREQYF. The CDR3 DNA follows: TGCGCCAGCAGCCACGCTCTAGCGGGGGGGCGCGAGCAGTACTTC.

This clone was recorded a few times. The rearrangement links TRBV27 to TRBJ2-7, with D possibly matching TRBD1 (5 bases). Deletions cut 3 bases from V and 3 bases from J, with 12 bases between. Germline assignment: CDR1 MNHEY and CDR2 SMNVEV (reference sequence). The CDR3 has 14 residues. This CDR3 reads CASSLSQGVYEQYF. The CDR3 coding sequence is TGTGCCAGCAGTTTGTCCCAGGGCGTCTACGAGCAGTACTTC.